The T cell receptor (beta chain) described here comes from a study of regulatory T cells in long-lasting Graves disease. In the study overall: Under 3 months of antithyroid drugs had been taken by newly diagnosed Graves' patients.

The TCR beta library used iRepertoire HTBI primers with Arm-PCR amplification of CDR3. TCRdb processed the multiplex PCR reads anew with MiXCR; each CDR3 protein has one entry. The sample has around 500,000 distinct CDR3 sequences, about 16% seen once; the top ten hold 20% to 25%. Germline V gives CDR1 SQVTM, CDR2 ANQGSEA. The CDR3 is made up of 13 amino acids. The ends were cut back, 4 bases at V and 1 base at J, with 8 bases in the middle. The time point denotes: newly diagnosed GD, antithyroid drugs for less than 3 months. The TCR library was made from RNA that had been extracted from PBMCs in TRIzol. These data also featured in a second study, about T cells in Graves' hyperthyroidism and ophthalmopathy.

The rearrangement joins TRBV29-1 to TRBJ1-3; perhaps TRBD1 as D (5 bases). The clonotype was recovered from a woman aged 35-60 years with Graves disease. This material consisted of peripheral blood mononuclear cells (PBMCs), taken at new diagnosis, from a patient treated with antithyroid drugs. The CDR3 nucleotides are TGCAGCGTTGGACGGGGGTCTGGAAACACCATATATTTT. Its protein product is CSVGRGSGNTIYF.